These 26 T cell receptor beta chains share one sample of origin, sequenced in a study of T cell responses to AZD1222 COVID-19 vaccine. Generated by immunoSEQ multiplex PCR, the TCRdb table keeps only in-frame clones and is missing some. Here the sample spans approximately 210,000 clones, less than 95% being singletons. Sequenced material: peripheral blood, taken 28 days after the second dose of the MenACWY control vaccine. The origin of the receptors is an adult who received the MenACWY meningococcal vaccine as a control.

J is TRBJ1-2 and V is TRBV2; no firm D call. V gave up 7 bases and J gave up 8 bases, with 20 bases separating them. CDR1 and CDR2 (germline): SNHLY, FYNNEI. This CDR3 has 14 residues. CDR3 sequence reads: CASTPHPEVFGYTF. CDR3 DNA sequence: TGTGCCAGCACCCCCCATCCGGAGGTATTCGGCTACACCTTC.

This CDR3 reads CASSPGQGHNQPQHF. The CDR3 DNA follows: TGTGCCAGCAGCCCTGGACAGGGGCACAATCAGCCCCAGCATTTT. V and J are TRBV27 and TRBJ1-5; the match to TRBD1 covers 9 bases. The CDR3 contains 15 residues. Germline V gene sequence: CDR1 MNHEY, CDR2 SMNVEV (reference sequence). V was pared by 6 bases and J by 3 bases, with 6 bases of the junction left unmatched.

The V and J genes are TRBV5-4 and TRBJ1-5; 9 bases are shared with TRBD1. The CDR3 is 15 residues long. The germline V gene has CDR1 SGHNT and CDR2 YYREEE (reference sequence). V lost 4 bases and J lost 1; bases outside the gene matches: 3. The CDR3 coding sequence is TGTGCCAGCAGCGAGACAGGGGGAAGCAATCAGCCCCAGCATTTT. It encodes CASSETGGSNQPQHF. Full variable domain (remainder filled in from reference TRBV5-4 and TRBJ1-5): ETGVTQSPTHLIKTRGQQVTLRCSSQSGHNTVSWYQQALGQGPQFIFQYYREEENGRGNFPPRFSGLQFPNYSSELNVNALELDDSALYLCASSETGGSNQPQHFGDGTRLSIL.

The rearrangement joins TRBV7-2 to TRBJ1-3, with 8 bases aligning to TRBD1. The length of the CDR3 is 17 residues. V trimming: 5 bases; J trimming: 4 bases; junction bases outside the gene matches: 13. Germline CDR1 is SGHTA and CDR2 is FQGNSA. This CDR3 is CASSTSHGQGGGNTIYF. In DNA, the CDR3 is TGTGCCAGCAGCACGAGCCACGGACAGGGCGGAGGAAACACCATATATTTT.

The CDR3 spells CASSPGSPGELFF. CDR3 DNA sequence: TGTGCCAGCAGCCCCGGTAGTCCCGGGGAGCTGTTTTTT. V is TRBV7-2 and J is TRBJ2-2, with unresolved D. Germline V gene data show CDR1 as SGHTA and CDR2 as FQGNSA. V lost 5 bases and J 6 bases, leaving 10 bases between the germline ends. The CDR3 contains 13 residues.

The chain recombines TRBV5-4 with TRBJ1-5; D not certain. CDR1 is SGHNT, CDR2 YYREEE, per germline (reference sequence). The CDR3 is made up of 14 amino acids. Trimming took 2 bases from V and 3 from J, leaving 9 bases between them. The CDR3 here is CASSLWGNNQPQHF. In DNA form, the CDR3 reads TGTGCCAGCAGCTTATGGGGAAACAATCAGCCCCAGCATTTT.

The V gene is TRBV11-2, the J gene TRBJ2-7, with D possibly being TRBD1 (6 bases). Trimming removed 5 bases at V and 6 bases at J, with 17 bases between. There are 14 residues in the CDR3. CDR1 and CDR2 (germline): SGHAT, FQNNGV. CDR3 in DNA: TGTGCCAGCAGCCCCAGTCGGGACACGACCGAGCAGTACTTC. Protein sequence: CASSPSRDTTEQYF.

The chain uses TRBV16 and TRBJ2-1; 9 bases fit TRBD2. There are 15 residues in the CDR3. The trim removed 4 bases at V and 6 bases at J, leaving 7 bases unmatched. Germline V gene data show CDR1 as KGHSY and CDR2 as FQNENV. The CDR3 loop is CASSPRTSDINEQFF. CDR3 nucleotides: TGTGCCAGCAGCCCTCGGACTAGCGACATCAATGAGCAGTTCTTC.

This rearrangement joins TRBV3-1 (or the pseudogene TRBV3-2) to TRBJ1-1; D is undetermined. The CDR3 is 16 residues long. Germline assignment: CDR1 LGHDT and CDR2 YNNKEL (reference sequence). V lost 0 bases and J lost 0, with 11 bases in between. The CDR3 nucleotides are TGTGCCAGCAGCCAAGAACTTTCCAGGATGAACACTGAAGCTTTCTTT. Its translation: CASSQELSRMNTEAFF.

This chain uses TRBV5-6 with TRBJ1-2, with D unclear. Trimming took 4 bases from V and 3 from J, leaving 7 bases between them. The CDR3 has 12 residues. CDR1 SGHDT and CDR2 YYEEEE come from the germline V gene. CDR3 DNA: TGTGCCAGCAGCCCACTCGACTATGGCTACACCTTC. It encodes CASSPLDYGYTF.

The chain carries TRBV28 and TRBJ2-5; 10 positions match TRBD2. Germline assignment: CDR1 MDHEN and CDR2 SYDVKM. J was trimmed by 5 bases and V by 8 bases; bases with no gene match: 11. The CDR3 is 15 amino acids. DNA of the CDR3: TGTGCCAGCTCAATCCCTAGCGGGAGTAGGGAGACCCAGTACTTC. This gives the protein CASSIPSGSRETQYF.

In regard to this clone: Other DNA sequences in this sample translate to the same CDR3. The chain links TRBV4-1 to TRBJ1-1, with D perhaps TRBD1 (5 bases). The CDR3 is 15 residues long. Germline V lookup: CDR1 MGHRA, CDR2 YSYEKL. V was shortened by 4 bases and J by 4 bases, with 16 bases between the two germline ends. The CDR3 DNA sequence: TGCGCCAGCAGCCCCGGGGCAGGGTTGAGCACTGAAGCTTTCTTT. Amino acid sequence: CASSPGAGLSTEAFF.

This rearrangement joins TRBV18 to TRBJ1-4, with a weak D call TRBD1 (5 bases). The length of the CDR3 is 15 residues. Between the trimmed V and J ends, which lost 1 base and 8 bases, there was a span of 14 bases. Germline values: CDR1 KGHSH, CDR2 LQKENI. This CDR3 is CASSPRVLEGEKLFF. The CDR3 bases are TGTGCCAGCTCACCACGCGTCCTGGAGGGGGAAAAACTGTTTTTT.

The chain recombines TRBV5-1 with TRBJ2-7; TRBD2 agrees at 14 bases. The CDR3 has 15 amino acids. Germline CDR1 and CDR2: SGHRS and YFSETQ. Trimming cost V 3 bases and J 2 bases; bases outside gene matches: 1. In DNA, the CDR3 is TGCGCCAGCAGCTGGACTAGCGGGAGGACCTACGAGCAGTACTTC. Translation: CASSWTSGRTYEQYF.

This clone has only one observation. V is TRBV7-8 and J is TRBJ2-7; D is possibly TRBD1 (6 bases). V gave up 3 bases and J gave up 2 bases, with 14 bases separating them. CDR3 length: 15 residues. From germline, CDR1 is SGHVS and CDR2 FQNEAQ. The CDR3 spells CASSFSGANTYEQYF. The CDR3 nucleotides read TGTGCCAGCAGCTTTTCAGGGGCGAATACCTACGAGCAGTACTTC.

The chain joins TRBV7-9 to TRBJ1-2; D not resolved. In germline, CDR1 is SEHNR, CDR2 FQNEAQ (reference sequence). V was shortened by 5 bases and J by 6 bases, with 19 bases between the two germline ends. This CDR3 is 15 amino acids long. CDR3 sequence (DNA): TGTGCCAGCAGCCCACTCACATCTGCGCCCAATGGCTACACCTTC. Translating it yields CASSPLTSAPNGYTF.

In DNA, the CDR3 is TGTGCCAGCAGCTTGGAAGGCCTGGATAATTCACCCCTCCACTTT. Translating gives CASSLEGLDNSPLHF. V and J are TRBV5-5 and TRBJ1-6; no firm D call. The germline V gene has CDR1 SGHKS and CDR2 YYEKEE (reference sequence). The CDR3 totals 15 residues. Trimming took 0 bases from V and 5 from J, leaving 9 bases between them.

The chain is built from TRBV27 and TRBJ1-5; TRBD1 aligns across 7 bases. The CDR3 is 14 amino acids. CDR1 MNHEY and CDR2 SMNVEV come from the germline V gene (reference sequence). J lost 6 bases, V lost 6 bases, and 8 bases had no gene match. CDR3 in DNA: TGTGCCAGCAGGGGGGACAGTCTAGCTCAGCCCCAGCATTTT. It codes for CASRGDSLAQPQHF.

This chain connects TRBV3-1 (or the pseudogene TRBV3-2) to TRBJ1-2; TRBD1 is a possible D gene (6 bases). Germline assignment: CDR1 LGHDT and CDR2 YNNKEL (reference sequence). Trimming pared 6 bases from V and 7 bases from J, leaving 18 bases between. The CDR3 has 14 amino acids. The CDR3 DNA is TGTGCCAGCAGGCAACAGGGTGCCTTGTCTGGCTACACCTTC. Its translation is CASRQQGALSGYTF.

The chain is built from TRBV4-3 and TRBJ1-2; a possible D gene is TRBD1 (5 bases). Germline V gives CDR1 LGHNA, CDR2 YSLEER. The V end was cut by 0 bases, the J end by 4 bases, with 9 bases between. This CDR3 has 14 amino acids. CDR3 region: CASSQEAGLYGYTF. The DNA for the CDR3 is TGCGCCAGCAGCCAAGAAGCGGGGCTCTATGGCTACACCTTC.

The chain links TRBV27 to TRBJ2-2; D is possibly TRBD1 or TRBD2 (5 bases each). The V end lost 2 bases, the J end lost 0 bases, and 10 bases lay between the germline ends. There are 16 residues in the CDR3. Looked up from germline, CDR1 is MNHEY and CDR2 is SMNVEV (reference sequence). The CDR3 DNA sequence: TGTGCCAGCAGTTTAATCGGGACGCCGAACACCGGGGAGCTGTTTTTT. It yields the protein CASSLIGTPNTGELFF.

The CDR3 spells CASSESGPRDEQFF. In DNA form, the CDR3 reads TGTGCCAGCAGTGAGTCCGGGCCGAGAGATGAGCAGTTCTTC. The gene calls are TRBV25-1 and TRBJ2-1; D gene unclear. V lost 3 bases, J lost 8 bases, and 14 bases lay in between. This CDR3 is built from 14 residues. Germline V gives CDR1 MGHDK, CDR2 SYGVNS. Full variable domain (outside the CDR3, taken from reference TRBV25-1 and TRBJ2-1): EADIYQTPRYLVIGTGKKITLECSQTMGHDKMYWYQQDPGMELHLIHYSYGVNSTEKGDLSSESTVSRIRTEHFPLTLESARPSHTSQYLCASSESGPRDEQFFGPGTRLTVL.

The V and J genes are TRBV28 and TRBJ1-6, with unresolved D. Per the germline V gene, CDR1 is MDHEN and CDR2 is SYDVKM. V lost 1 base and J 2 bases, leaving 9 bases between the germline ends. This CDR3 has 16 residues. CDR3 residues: CASSLFGNTYNSPLHF. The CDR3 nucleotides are TGTGCCAGCAGTTTATTTGGGAACACCTATAATTCACCCCTCCACTTT.

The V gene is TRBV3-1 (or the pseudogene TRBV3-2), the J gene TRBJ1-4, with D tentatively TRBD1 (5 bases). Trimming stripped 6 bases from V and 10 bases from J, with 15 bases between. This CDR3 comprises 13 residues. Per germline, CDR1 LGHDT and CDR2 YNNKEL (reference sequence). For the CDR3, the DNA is TGTGCCAGCAGGGACACGCTAGGTGGAAAACTGTTTTTT. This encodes CASRDTLGGKLFF.

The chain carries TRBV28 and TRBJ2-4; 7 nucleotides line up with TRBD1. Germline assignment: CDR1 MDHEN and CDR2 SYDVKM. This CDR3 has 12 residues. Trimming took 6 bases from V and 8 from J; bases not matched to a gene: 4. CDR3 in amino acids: CASRGTVYIQYF. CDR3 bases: TGTGCCAGCAGGGGGACAGTGTACATTCAGTACTTC.

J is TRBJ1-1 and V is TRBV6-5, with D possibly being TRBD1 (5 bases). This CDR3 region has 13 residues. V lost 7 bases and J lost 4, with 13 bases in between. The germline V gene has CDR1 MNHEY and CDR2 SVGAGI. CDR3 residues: CASTVGGSTEAFF. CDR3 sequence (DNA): TGTGCCAGCACCGTGGGGGGGTCCACTGAAGCTTTCTTT.